This is a list of T cell receptor beta chains from one sample in a study of spatial heterogeneity in lung cancer. MiXCR was run by TCRdb on the 5' RACE reads, yielding one entry per CDR3 protein. Here the sample spans several thousand distinct CDR3 sequences, roughly a tenth being singletons. This specimen consisted of normal lung tissue next to the tumor, obtained at surgery. These TCRs come from a male donor with early-stage non-small cell lung cancer. The CDR3 runs from the conserved cysteine through the conserved F or W. A D gene is named only where the DNA matches it firmly. A row's size may be missing; if present it is once, few, many or a size class.

>TRBV3-1|TRBJ1-1|-|many
TGTGCCAGCAGCCAAGTGTCGGAGAACACTGAAGCTTTCTTT
CASSQVSENTEAFF
>TRBV5-4|TRBJ1-1|TRBD1|many
TGTGCCAGCACCCAGGGGGCGCTTAACGAAGCTTTCTTT
CASTQGALNEAFF
>TRBV5-4|TRBJ2-1|-|many
TGTGCCAGCCGACTAGACAGCAATGAGCAGTTCTTC
CASRLDSNEQFF
>TRBV25-1|TRBJ1-4|-|many
TGTGCCAGCAGTGACTCCGGACAGTTTAATGAAAAACTGTTTTTT
CASSDSGQFNEKLFF
>TRBV7-9|TRBJ1-1|TRBD1|medium-sized
TGTGCCAGCAGCTCACAGGGGGCGGGCACTGAAGCTTTCTTT
CASSSQGAGTEAFF
>TRBV27|TRBJ2-2|-|many
TGTGCCAGCAGAGGCGGGAACACCGGGGAGCTGTTTTTT
CASRGGNTGELFF
>TRBV7-9|TRBJ1-5|-|medium-sized
TGTGCCAGCAGCTATTCTTCTCTGCAGCCCCAGCATTTT
CASSYSSLQPQHF
>TRBV4-3|TRBJ1-5|-|many
TGCGCCAGCAGCCAAGATCTTTATAGGCCGAATCAGCCCCAGCATTTT
CASSQDLYRPNQPQHF
>TRBV9|TRBJ2-3|-|many
TGTGCCAGCAGCGTAAGAGGCGGGGGCGGAACAGATACGCAGTATTTT
CASSVRGGGGTDTQYF
>TRBV5-4|TRBJ2-7|-|-
TGTGCCAGCAGCTTATCGAGCAGACCCTACGAGCAGTACTTC
CASSLSSRPYEQYF
>TRBV5-4|TRBJ1-4|-|many
TGTGCCAGCAGCCGAGAACCGGCGGGGGGTGAAAAACTGTTTTTT
CASSREPAGGEKLFF